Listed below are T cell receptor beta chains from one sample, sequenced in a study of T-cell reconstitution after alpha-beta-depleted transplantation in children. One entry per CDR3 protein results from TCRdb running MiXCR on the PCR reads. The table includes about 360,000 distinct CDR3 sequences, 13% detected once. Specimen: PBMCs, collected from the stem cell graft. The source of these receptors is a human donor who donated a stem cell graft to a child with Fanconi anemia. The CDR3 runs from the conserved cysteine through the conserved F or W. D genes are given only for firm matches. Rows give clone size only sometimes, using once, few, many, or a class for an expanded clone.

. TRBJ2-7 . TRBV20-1 TGCAGCGCTTCTGGGACCATGTCCTACGAGCAGTACTTC CSASGTMSYEQYF
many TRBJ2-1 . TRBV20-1 TGCAGTGCTAGCTTGAGCGGTGCTTACAATGAGCAGTTCTTC CSASLSGAYNEQFF
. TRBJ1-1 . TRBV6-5 TGTGCCAGCAGTACCCCTGGGGAAGCTTTCTTT CASSTPGEAFF
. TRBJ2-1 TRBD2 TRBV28 TGTGCCAGCAGTTCCACCTTCTTTCGCGGGGGAGTTTACAATGAGCAGTTCTTC CASSSTFFRGGVYNEQFF
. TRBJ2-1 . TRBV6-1 TGTGCCAGCGGAGGACATCTTGCCCATAATGAGCAGTTCTTC CASGGHLAHNEQFF
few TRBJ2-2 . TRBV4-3 TGCGCCAGCAGCCCCATCGCAGGGAACACCGGGGAGCTGTTTTTT CASSPIAGNTGELFF
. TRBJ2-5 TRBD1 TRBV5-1 TGCGCCAGCAGAACCCAACAGGGGGCTGGGGAGACCCAGTACTTC CASRTQQGAGETQYF
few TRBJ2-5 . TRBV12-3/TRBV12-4 TGTGCCAGCAGTTTGAGGGTGGCGGGAAACCAGTACTTC CASSLRVAGNQYF
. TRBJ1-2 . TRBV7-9 TGTGCCAGCAGCTCGACCGTCCGGGGGATTTATGGCTACACCTTC CASSSTVRGIYGYTF
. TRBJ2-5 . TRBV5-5 TGTGCCAGCAGCTTGGATTGGGTGGAGGAGACCCAGTACTTC CASSLDWVEETQYF
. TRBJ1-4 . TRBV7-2 TGTGCCAGCAGCGACCGTGGCGCAACTAATGAAAAACTGTTTTTT CASSDRGATNEKLFF
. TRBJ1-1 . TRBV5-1 TGCGCCAGCAGCTTGGATGGGGTCGGGACTGAAGCTTTCTTT CASSLDGVGTEAFF
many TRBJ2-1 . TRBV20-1 TGCAGTGCTAGAGATGGGGGGCTAGATTACAATGAGCAGTTCTTC CSARDGGLDYNEQFF
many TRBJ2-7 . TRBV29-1 TGCAGCGTTGAAGGTGGGGTATCCGAAGAGCAGTACTTC CSVEGGVSEEQYF
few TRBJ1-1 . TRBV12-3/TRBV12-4 TGTGCCAGCAGTTTACAACAGTTGAGCACTGAAGCTTTCTTT CASSLQQLSTEAFF
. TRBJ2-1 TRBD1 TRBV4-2 TGTGCCAGCAGCCAAGATGGGACAGGGGGGAGATTCAATGAGCAGTTCTTC CASSQDGTGGRFNEQFF
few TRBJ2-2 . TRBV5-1 TGCGCCAGCAGCTTGGCTCCCCCGGGCGGCGGGGAGCTGTTTTTT CASSLAPPGGGELFF
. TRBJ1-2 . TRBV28 TGTGCCAGCAGTGAAACCGGGTCTCACTATGGCTACACCTTC CASSETGSHYGYTF
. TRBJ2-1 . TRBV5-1 TGCGCCAGCAGATGGGTAGCGGATGAGCAGTTCTTC CASRWVADEQFF
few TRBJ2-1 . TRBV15 TGTGCCACCCAGTCTGGGGAGGTTGACAATGAGCAGTTCTTC CATQSGEVDNEQFF
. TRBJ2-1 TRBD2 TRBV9 TGTGCCAGCACCCCTAGTCCGGGGGGGCGAACGACCGATGAGCAGTTCTTC CASTPSPGGRTTDEQFF
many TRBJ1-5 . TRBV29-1 TGCAGCGTTGAATTATCGGGGGGTGGGGAGCCCCAGCATTTT CSVELSGGGEPQHF
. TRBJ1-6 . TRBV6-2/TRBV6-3 TGTGCCAGCAGCTCAAGCTTGATCAATTCACCCCTCCACTTT CASSSSLINSPLHF
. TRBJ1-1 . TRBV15 TGTGCCACCAGCAGAAGTGGCAGGAAGAACACTGAAGCTTTCTTT CATSRSGRKNTEAFF
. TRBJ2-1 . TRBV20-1 TGCAGTGCTCTAGAGGGTGAGCAGTTCTTC CSALEGEQFF
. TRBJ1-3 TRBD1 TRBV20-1 TGCAGTGCTAGAGACCCCGGGACAGGGGGCGGAAACACCATATATTTT CSARDPGTGGGNTIYF
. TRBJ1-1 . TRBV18 TGTGCCAGCTCACCACCAAATGCAGGGACACTGAACACTGAAGCTTTCTTT CASSPPNAGTLNTEAFF
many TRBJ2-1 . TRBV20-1 TGCAGTGCAGCACGGAGCAATGAGCAGTTCTTC CSAARSNEQFF